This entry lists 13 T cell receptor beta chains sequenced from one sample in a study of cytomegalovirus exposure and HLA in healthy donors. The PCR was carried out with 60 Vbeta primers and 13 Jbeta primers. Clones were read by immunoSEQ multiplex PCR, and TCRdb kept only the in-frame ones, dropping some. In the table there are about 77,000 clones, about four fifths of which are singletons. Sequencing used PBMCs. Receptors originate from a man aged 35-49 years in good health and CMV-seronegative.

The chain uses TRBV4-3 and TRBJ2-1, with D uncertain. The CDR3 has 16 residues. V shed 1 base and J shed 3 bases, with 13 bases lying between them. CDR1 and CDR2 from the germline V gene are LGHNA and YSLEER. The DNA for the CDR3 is TGCGCCAGCAGCCAAGGGGTAGCAACCTTCTACAATGAGCAGTTCTTC. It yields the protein CASSQGVATFYNEQFF.

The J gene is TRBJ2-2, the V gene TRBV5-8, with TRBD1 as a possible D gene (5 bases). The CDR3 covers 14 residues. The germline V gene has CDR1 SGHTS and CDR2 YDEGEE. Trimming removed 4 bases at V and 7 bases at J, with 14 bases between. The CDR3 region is CASSPRPRDGELFF. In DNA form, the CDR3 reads TGTGCCAGCAGCCCCCGGCCCAGGGACGGGGAGCTGTTTTTT.

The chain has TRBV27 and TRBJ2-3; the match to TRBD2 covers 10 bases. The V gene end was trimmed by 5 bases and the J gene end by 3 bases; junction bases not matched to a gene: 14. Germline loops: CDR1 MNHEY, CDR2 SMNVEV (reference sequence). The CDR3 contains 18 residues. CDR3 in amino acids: CASSPYLAGAARTDTQYF. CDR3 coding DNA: TGTGCCAGCAGTCCTTACCTAGCGGGGGCCGCTAGAACAGATACGCAGTATTTT.

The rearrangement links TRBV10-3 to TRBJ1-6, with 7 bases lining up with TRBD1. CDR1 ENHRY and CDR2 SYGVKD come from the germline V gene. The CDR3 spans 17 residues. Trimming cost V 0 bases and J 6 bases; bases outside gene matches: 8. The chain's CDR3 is CAISESGRTGSNSPLHF. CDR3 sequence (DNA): TGTGCCATCAGTGAGTCAGGGCGGACAGGAAGTAATTCACCCCTCCACTTT.

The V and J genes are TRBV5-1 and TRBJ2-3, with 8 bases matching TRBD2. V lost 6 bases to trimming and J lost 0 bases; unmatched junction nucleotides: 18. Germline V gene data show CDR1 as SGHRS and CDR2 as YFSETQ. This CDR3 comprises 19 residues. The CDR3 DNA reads TGCGCCAGCACCTACGGTCCTGCCGGGGGGGGTCTAAGCACAGATACGCAGTATTTT. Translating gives CASTYGPAGGGLSTDTQYF. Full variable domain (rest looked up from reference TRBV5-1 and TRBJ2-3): KAGVTQTPRYLIKTRGQQVTLSCSPISGHRSVSWYQQTPGQGLQFLFEYFSETQRNKGNFPGRFSGRQFSNSRSEMNVSTLELGDSALYLCASTYGPAGGGLSTDTQYFGPGTRLTVL.

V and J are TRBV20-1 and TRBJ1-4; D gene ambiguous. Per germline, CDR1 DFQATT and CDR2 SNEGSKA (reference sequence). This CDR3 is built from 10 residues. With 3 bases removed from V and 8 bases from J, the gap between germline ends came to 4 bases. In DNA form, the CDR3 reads TGCAGTGCTAGGCGAGAAAAACTGTTTTTT. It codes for CSARREKLFF.

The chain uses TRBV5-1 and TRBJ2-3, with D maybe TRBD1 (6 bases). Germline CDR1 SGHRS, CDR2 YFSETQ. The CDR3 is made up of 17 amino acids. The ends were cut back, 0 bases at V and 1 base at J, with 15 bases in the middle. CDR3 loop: CASSLAGTTHRTDTQYF. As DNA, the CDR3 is TGCGCCAGCAGCTTGGCCGGGACAACTCATCGCACAGATACGCAGTATTTT.

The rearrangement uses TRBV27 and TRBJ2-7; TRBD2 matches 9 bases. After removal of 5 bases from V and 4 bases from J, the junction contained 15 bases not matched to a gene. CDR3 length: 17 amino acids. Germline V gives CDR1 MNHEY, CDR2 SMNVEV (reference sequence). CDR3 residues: CASSRRGVAGVTYEQYF. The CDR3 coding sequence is TGTGCCAGCAGTCGGAGGGGGGTAGCGGGGGTGACATACGAGCAGTACTTC.

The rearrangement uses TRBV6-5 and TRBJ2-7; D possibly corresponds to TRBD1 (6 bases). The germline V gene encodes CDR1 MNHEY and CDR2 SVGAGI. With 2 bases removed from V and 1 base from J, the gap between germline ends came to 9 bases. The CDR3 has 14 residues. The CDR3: CASSYAQGSYEQYF. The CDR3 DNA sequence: TGTGCCAGCAGTTACGCACAGGGATCCTACGAGCAGTACTTC.

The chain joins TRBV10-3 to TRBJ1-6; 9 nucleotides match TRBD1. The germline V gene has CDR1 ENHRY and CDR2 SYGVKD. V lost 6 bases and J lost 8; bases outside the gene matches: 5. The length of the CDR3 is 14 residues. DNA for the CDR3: TGTGCCATCAGCGTACAGGGGGCTGATTCACCCCTCCACTTT. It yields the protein CAISVQGADSPLHF.

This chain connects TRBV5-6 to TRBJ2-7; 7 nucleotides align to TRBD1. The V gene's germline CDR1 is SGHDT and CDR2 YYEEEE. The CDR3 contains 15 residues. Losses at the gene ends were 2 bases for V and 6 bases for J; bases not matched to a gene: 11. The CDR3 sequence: CASSFRGLVRGEQYF. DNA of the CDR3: TGTGCCAGCAGCTTCAGGGGGTTGGTCAGAGGCGAGCAGTACTTC.

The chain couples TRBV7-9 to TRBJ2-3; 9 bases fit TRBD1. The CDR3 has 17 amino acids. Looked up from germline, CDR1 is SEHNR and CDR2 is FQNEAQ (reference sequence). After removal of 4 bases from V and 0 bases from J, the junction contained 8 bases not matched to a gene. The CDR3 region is CASSSLAGQGSTDTQYF. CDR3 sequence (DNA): TGTGCCAGCAGCTCGTTGGCGGGACAGGGTAGCACAGATACGCAGTATTTT.

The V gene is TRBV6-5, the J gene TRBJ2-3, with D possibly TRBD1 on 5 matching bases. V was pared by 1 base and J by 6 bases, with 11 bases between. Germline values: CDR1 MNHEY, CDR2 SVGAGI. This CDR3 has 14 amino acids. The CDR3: CASSYYGRQDTQYF. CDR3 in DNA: TGTGCCAGCAGTTACTATGGTAGACAGGATACGCAGTATTTT.